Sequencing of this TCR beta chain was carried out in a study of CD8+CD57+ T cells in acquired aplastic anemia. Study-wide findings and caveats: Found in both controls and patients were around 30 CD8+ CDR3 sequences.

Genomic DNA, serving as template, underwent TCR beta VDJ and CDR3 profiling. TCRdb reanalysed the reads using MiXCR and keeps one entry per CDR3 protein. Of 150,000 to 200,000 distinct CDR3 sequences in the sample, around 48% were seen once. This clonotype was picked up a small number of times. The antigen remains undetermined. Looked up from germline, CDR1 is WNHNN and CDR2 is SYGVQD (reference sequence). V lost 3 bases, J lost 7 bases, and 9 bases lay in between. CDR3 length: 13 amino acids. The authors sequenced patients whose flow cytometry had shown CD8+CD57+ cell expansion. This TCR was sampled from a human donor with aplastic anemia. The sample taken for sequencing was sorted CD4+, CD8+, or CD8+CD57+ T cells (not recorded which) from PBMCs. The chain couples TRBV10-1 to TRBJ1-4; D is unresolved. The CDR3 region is CASSDGSSEKLFF. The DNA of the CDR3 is TGCGCCAGCAGTGATGGATCTTCTGAAAAACTGTTTTTT.